The 30 T cell receptor beta chains below come from one sample, sequenced in a study of blood T cell repertoires in COVID-19. Profiling relied on immunoSEQ multiplex PCR, and the TCRdb table lists in-frame clones only, not all of them. Of about 300,000 clones detected, over 75% appear once; the ten largest clones hold roughly 15%. Sequences were obtained from peripheral blood. The receptors originated from a human donor in a cohort sampled during active COVID-19.

As concerns this clone: This sample includes further DNA sequences coding for the same CDR3. The chain recombines TRBV3-1 (or the pseudogene TRBV3-2) with TRBJ1-3; no reliable D call. The V end was cut by 4 bases, the J end by 0 bases, with 7 bases between. This CDR3 is 14 amino acids long. CDR1 is LGHDT, CDR2 YNNKEL, per germline (reference sequence). The CDR3 here is CASSRRGSGNTIYF. The CDR3 bases are TGTGCCAGCAGCCGCCGGGGCTCTGGAAACACCATATATTTT.

The chain joins TRBV30 to TRBJ1-2, with D possibly matching TRBD1 (5 bases). The CDR3 length is 11 residues. Germline lookup yields CDR1 GTSNPN and CDR2 SVGIG (reference sequence). Trimming took 3 bases from V and 3 from J, leaving 5 bases between them. CDR3 loop: CAWRTDYGYTF. CDR3 in DNA: TGTGCCTGGAGGACAGACTATGGCTACACCTTC.

The chain is built from TRBV19 and TRBJ2-2; 11 bases align to TRBD2. The length of the CDR3 is 14 residues. Germline lookup yields CDR1 LNHDA and CDR2 SQIVND (reference sequence). The trim removed 7 bases at V and 6 bases at J, leaving 4 bases unmatched. As DNA, the CDR3 is TGTGCCAGTACTAGCGGGAGGAGCGCCGGGGAGCTGTTTTTT. As protein: CASTSGRSAGELFF.

The V and J genes are TRBV19 and TRBJ2-7; 14 nucleotides line up with TRBD2. Germline V gene sequence: CDR1 LNHDA, CDR2 SQIVND (reference sequence). This CDR3 spans 15 amino acids. The J segment lost 5 bases and the V segment lost 6 bases, leaving 6 bases of the junction unmatched. CDR3 nucleotide sequence: TGTGCCAGTAGGCGGACTAGCGGGAGGTCTAACGAGCAGTACTTC. It is translated as CASRRTSGRSNEQYF. The full variable domain, rest sourced from reference TRBV19 and TRBJ2-7, is DGGITQSPKYLFRKEGQNVTLSCEQNLNHDAMYWYRQDPGQGLRLIYYSQIVNDFQKGDIAEGYSVSREKKESFPLTVTSAQKNPTAFYLCASRRTSGRSNEQYFGPGTRLTVT.

CDR3 bases: TGTGCCAGCAGTGACCCCGGGGGTGCGAACTATGGCTACACCTTC. This gives the protein CASSDPGGANYGYTF. The chain uses TRBV6-1 and TRBJ1-2, with D possibly being TRBD1 (5 bases). With 3 bases removed from V and 2 bases from J, the gap between germline ends came to 13 bases. CDR1 is MNHNS, CDR2 SASEGT, per germline. This CDR3 has 15 residues.

The gene calls are TRBV6-6 and TRBJ2-7; D unresolved. Between the trimmed V and J ends, which lost 6 bases and 5 bases, there was a span of 14 bases. This CDR3 is 13 amino acids long. CDR1 MNHNY and CDR2 SVGAGI come from the germline V gene (reference sequence). CDR3: CASSLIQRNEQYF. The CDR3 region has the DNA TGTGCCAGCAGCCTAATTCAGCGCAACGAGCAGTACTTC.

This clone was detected once. This chain links TRBV27 with TRBJ1-5, with 12 nucleotides matching TRBD1. The germline V gene encodes CDR1 MNHEY and CDR2 SMNVEV (reference sequence). With 6 bases clipped from V and 5 bases from J, the junction kept 5 bases outside the gene matches. The CDR3 totals 15 residues. Written as DNA, the CDR3 is TGTGCCAGCAGGTTGGGACAGGGGGCGTATCAGCCCCAGCATTTT. It yields the protein CASRLGQGAYQPQHF.

The chain combines TRBV28 with TRBJ2-7; 7 nucleotides align to TRBD2. The ends lost 6 bases at V and 0 bases at J; junction bases unmatched: 8. The CDR3 is made up of 15 amino acids. CDR1 and CDR2 from the germline V gene are MDHEN and SYDVKM. The CDR3: CASSRDYSSSYEQYF. As DNA, the CDR3 is TGTGCCAGCAGCCGGGACTACTCCAGCTCCTACGAGCAGTACTTC.

V usage is TRBV7-6 and J usage is TRBJ2-7, with D tentatively TRBD1 (5 bases). This CDR3 has 15 residues. Trimming took off 1 base at V and 4 bases at J, with 14 bases between the two ends. Germline assignment: CDR1 SGHVS and CDR2 FNYEAQ. The CDR3 protein is CASSLDSASGYEQYF. CDR3 in DNA: TGTGCCAGCAGCTTAGACTCAGCGTCAGGGTACGAGCAGTACTTC.

This chain uses TRBV19 with TRBJ1-5; D might be TRBD1 (5 bases). Trimming removed 4 bases from V and 4 bases from J, with 14 bases in between. Germline lookup yields CDR1 LNHDA and CDR2 SQIVND (reference sequence). This CDR3 has 15 amino acids. This chain's CDR3 is CASSNSGVGNQPQHF. CDR3 coding DNA: TGTGCCAGTAGTAATTCGGGGGTGGGGAATCAGCCCCAGCATTTT.

V is TRBV29-1 and J is TRBJ2-1; TRBD2 matches at 11 bases. V shed 4 bases and J 9 bases; nucleotides not matched to a gene: 2. Germline V gene sequence: CDR1 SQVTM, CDR2 ANQGSEA. The CDR3 is made up of 12 amino acids. In nucleotides, the CDR3 is TGCAGCGTTGCTAGCGGGAGGATTGAGCAGTTCTTC. Translation: CSVASGRIEQFF.

The chain employs TRBV6-5 and TRBJ2-7; D is possibly TRBD2 (5 bases). This CDR3 has 14 residues. Germline V gene lookup returns CDR1 MNHEY and CDR2 SVGAGI. Trimming removed 11 bases at V and 0 bases at J, with 17 bases between. The CDR3 DNA sequence: TGTGCCGCGGGTTTCCCCCCGGACTCCTACGAGCAGTACTTC. Translated: CAAGFPPDSYEQYF.

V usage is TRBV7-3 and J usage is TRBJ1-6, with TRBD1 identical over 9 bases. This CDR3 has 16 residues. CDR1 is SGHTA and CDR2 is FQGTGA in the germline V gene. Trimming removed 6 bases from V and 9 bases from J; junction bases left unmatched: 12. The CDR3 region has the DNA TGTGCCAGCAGTCTAAATGCCGGGACAGGGCTTTCACCCCTCCACTTT. It yields the protein CASSLNAGTGLSPLHF.

The chain combines TRBV2 with TRBJ2-6; weak D call: TRBD1 (5 bases). V lost 3 bases to trimming and J lost 1 base, with 7 bases between them. Germline values: CDR1 SNHLY, CDR2 FYNNEI. The length of the CDR3 is 15 residues. CDR3 DNA: TGTGCCAGCAGTGAGTCAGGGTCTGGGGCCAACGTCCTGACTTTC. Residues: CASSESGSGANVLTF.

The chain recombines TRBV6-5 with TRBJ2-3, with D unresolved. Germline V gene lookup returns CDR1 MNHEY and CDR2 SVGAGI. Trimming removed 5 bases at V and 2 bases at J, with 11 bases between. This CDR3 region has 14 residues. In DNA, the CDR3 is TGTGCCAGCAGTCCGGAGTTCTCCACAGATACGCAGTATTTT. The encoded protein is CASSPEFSTDTQYF.

This clone was seen ten or more times. The chain joins TRBV27 to TRBJ2-2; 8 positions agree with TRBD2. Germline lookup yields CDR1 MNHEY and CDR2 SMNVEV (reference sequence). The ends lost 7 bases at V and 6 bases at J; junction bases unmatched: 7. This CDR3 is built from 14 residues. This CDR3 reads CASKGPREAGELFF. For the CDR3, the DNA is TGTGCCAGCAAGGGACCGCGGGAGGCCGGGGAGCTGTTTTTT.

This chain joins TRBV5-4 and TRBJ1-2, with TRBD1 as a possible D gene (5 bases). With 0 bases removed from V and 6 bases from J, the gap between germline ends came to 9 bases. CDR3 size: 13 residues. The germline V gene encodes CDR1 SGHNT and CDR2 YYREEE (reference sequence). DNA of the CDR3: TGTGCCAGCAGCTTGGACAGGTCTAATGGCTACACCTTC. Translated: CASSLDRSNGYTF. Supplemented by reference TRBV5-4 and TRBJ1-2, the full variable domain reads ETGVTQSPTHLIKTRGQQVTLRCSSQSGHNTVSWYQQALGQGPQFIFQYYREEENGRGNFPPRFSGLQFPNYSSELNVNALELDDSALYLCASSLDRSNGYTFGSGTRLTVV.

The J gene is TRBJ2-7, the V gene TRBV28, with TRBD1 matching 10 bases. The CDR3 has 15 residues. CDR1 and CDR2 from the germline V gene are MDHEN and SYDVKM. V lost 6 bases, J lost 4 bases, and 9 bases stayed unmatched. The CDR3 DNA sequence: TGTGCCAGCAGGGCCGGGACAGGGGATTCGTACGAGCAGTACTTC. It yields the protein CASRAGTGDSYEQYF.

The CDR3 region is CAWSRLDRTANEQFF. CDR3 DNA: TGTGCCTGGAGCCGCTTAGACAGGACCGCCAATGAGCAGTTCTTC. The chain couples TRBV30 to TRBJ2-1; D is possibly TRBD1 (6 bases). CDR3 length: 15 amino acids. V was cut by 3 bases and J by 6 bases, with 18 bases left in between. Germline V gives CDR1 GTSNPN, CDR2 SVGIG (reference sequence).

This chain links TRBV5-1 with TRBJ2-2; no definite D call. Trimming removed 0 bases from V and 5 bases from J, with 8 bases in between. Germline values: CDR1 SGHRS, CDR2 YFSETQ. The CDR3 is made up of 14 amino acids. The CDR3 coding sequence is TGCGCCAGCAGCTTGGATTTCTCGACCGGGGAGCTGTTTTTT. It yields the protein CASSLDFSTGELFF.

The CDR3 reads CASSQDKAGGWYEQYF. The CDR3 DNA follows: TGCGCCAGCAGCCAAGATAAAGCGGGAGGTTGGTACGAGCAGTACTTC. The chain couples TRBV4-3 to TRBJ2-7; 9 nucleotides match TRBD2. Trimming removed 0 bases from V and 4 bases from J; junction bases left unmatched: 7. This CDR3 contains 16 residues. Germline CDR1 and CDR2: LGHNA and YSLEER.

This clone was seen only once. The chain uses TRBV14 and TRBJ2-3, with 14 bases lining up with TRBD2. Trimming took 3 bases from V and 3 from J; bases not matched to a gene: 8. This CDR3 has 18 residues. Germline V gives CDR1 SGHDN, CDR2 FVKESK. DNA for the CDR3: TGTGCCAGCAGCCAGGGACTAGCGGGAGTCCGGGTTACAGATACGCAGTATTTT. Translated, it gives CASSQGLAGVRVTDTQYF.

The CDR3 DNA follows: TGTGCCAGCAGCTTAACGGCCGGGACAGCAAGTTCACCCCTCCACTTT. It yields the protein CASSLTAGTASSPLHF. J is TRBJ1-6 and V is TRBV7-6, with 7 bases lining up with TRBD1. V lost 2 bases and J lost 9; bases outside the gene matches: 10. CDR1 is SGHVS and CDR2 is FNYEAQ in the germline V gene. The CDR3 has 16 residues.

The chain employs TRBV11-2 and TRBJ2-1, with a possible D match to TRBD1 (5 bases). Trimming left V 2 bases short and J 3 bases short, with 8 bases between. Germline CDR1 and CDR2: SGHAT and FQNNGV. This CDR3 comprises 14 residues. DNA of the CDR3: TGTGCCAGCAGCTTACAGGGAATCTACAATGAGCAGTTCTTC. Translated, it gives CASSLQGIYNEQFF.

The genes are TRBV4-3 and TRBJ1-4; 9 nucleotides line up with TRBD1. In germline, CDR1 is LGHNA, CDR2 YSLEER. With 3 bases clipped from V and 2 bases from J, the junction kept 10 bases outside the gene matches. The CDR3 extends over 18 amino acids. CDR3 sequence (DNA): TGCGCCAGCAGCCACTCAGAGGCACAGGGGGCGACTAATGAAAAACTGTTTTTT. Protein product: CASSHSEAQGATNEKLFF.

This chain links TRBV24-1 with TRBJ1-3, with TRBD1 as a possible D gene (6 bases). This CDR3 contains 16 residues. V dropped 8 bases and J dropped 2 bases, with 18 bases sitting between them. Germline assignment: CDR1 KGHDR and CDR2 SFDVKD. This chain's CDR3 is CATTTPQGATGNTIYF. The CDR3 coding sequence is TGTGCCACCACCACTCCACAGGGCGCAACTGGAAACACCATATATTTT.

This chain links TRBV9 with TRBJ2-3, with 9 bases fitting TRBD2. CDR1 is SGDLS and CDR2 is YYNGEE in the germline V gene. The CDR3 has 16 residues. V lost 0 bases and J lost 4; bases outside the gene matches: 6. CDR3 loop: CASSVGASGVADTQYF. The CDR3 nucleotides read TGTGCCAGCAGCGTAGGGGCTAGCGGGGTGGCAGATACGCAGTATTTT.

The V and J genes are TRBV11-2 and TRBJ2-1; 7 bases line up with TRBD1. CDR1 is SGHAT, CDR2 FQNNGV, per germline. V lost 5 bases and J lost 9; bases outside the gene matches: 7. The CDR3 contains 13 residues. For the CDR3, the DNA is TGTGCCAGCAGCGGAGAAGGGGGCGGTGAGCAGTTCTTC. Residues: CASSGEGGGEQFF.

The rearrangement uses TRBV29-1 and TRBJ2-1; D ambiguous. The V gene lost 6 bases and the J gene lost 15 bases, with 24 bases spanning the gap. The CDR3 covers 13 residues. Germline values: CDR1 SQVTM, CDR2 ANQGSEA. CDR3 protein: CSVPTQTPPTRFF. The CDR3 bases are TGCAGCGTCCCGACTCAAACTCCACCTACCCGGTTCTTC.

The rearrangement joins TRBV5-8 to TRBJ2-3, with TRBD2 matching 8 bases. Trimming cost V 7 bases and J 3 bases; bases outside gene matches: 16. The CDR3 covers 17 residues. Germline V gene data show CDR1 as SGHTS and CDR2 as YDEGEE. The CDR3 nucleotides read TGTGCCAGCTCGAAAGCGGGGGAGTTGAAAAGTACAGATACGCAGTATTTT. Translated: CASSKAGELKSTDTQYF.